This entry describes one T cell receptor beta chain. Antigen specificity is unknown. Unique molecular identifiers were incorporated when the TCRbeta library was constructed. TCRdb ran MiXCR on the PCR reads and lists one entry per CDR3 protein. The sample carries around 960,000 distinct CDR3 sequences, roughly 31% recorded once. Per the germline V gene, CDR1 is SQVTM and CDR2 is ANQGSEA. Trimming left V 6 bases short and J 4 bases short, with 18 bases between. This CDR3 contains 15 residues. This sample was included in a study of T-cell reconstitution after alpha-beta-depleted transplantation in children. Overall study results and limits: From newly produced T cells came most of the T-cell counts and diversity one year after transplant. TCRbeta diversity was high at day 60 in some patients (a result of surviving recipient T cells and thymic progenitors). It was reported that alpha-beta T cells came from several hundred expanded graft clones (about two months after transplant).

The source is a boy under two years old who had a stem cell transplant for SCID, so the T cells may come from the graft donor. Sequencing used PBMCs, mostly from graft donor cells, obtained 360 days after TCRalphabeta/CD19-depleted stem cell transplant. The chain recombines TRBV29-1 with TRBJ1-4, with D uncertain. CDR3 amino acids: CSVQRGLGGNEKLFF. The CDR3 DNA is TGCAGCGTCCAACGAGGGCTCGGTGGTAATGAAAAACTGTTTTTT.